The clone carrying this T cell receptor (beta chain) showed up many times. What it binds is not known. The CDR3 consists of 13 residues. V lost 6 bases, J lost 5 bases, and 6 bases stayed unmatched. Diagnosis was based on clinical symptoms, serum thyroxine, TRAb, thyroid ultrasound and orbital computed tomography. Someone took the PBMCs out of 9.5 to 10 ml of fresh peripheral blood. These data belong to a study of Graves' ophthalmopathy and Graves' hyperthyroidism. Study findings and constraints: A 13-signature model separated ophthalmopathy from stable hyperthyroidism, roughly 85% sensitivity, roughly 80% specificity. With a specificity of roughly 72% and a sensitivity of 70% to 71%, the model predicted ophthalmopathy progression.

Amplified material comprised TCR beta CDR3 regions derived from RNA transcripts. HTBI primers were employed in first-round RT-PCR, then a second-round multiplex PCR followed. Using its own MiXCR run on the multiplex PCR reads, TCRdb lists one record per CDR3 protein. Of roughly 400,000 distinct CDR3 sequences listed, 18% are singletons. The rearrangement uses TRBV12-3 or TRBV12-4 and TRBJ1-1; 7 bases fit TRBD1. The source of this sequence is a woman between 18 and 29 years old with Graves' ophthalmopathy. Sequenced input: peripheral blood. This CDR3 reads CASSYPGGTEAFF. The CDR3 DNA sequence: TGTGCCAGCAGCTATCCAGGGGGGACTGAAGCTTTCTTT.